The rows below give T cell receptor beta chains drawn from one sample of a study of T cell responses to AZD1222 COVID-19 vaccine. Generated by immunoSEQ multiplex PCR, the TCRdb table keeps only in-frame clones and is missing some. The sample has over 90,000 clones, about 90% seen once; the top ten hold roughly 3.1%. The sample in question was peripheral blood, obtained 28 days after the second AZD1222 dose. The receptor set was obtained from an adult who received the AZD1222 COVID-19 vaccine. Each CDR3 is given without its conserved first and last residue. Fields, in order: clone size, V gene, J gene, CDR3 protein. Clone size is not always given. Where it is, it says once, few, many or a class for expanded clones.

.,TRBV14,TRBJ2-5,ASSLWTSKVQETQY
once,TRBV29-1,TRBJ1-2,SVGRDGGNYGYT
few,TRBV20-1,TRBJ1-1,SASPNLNTEAF
.,TRBV25-1,TRBJ1-2,ASSVKTGALNGYT
.,TRBV2,TRBJ2-7,ASSERSGSFSYEQY
.,TRBV7-8,TRBJ2-7,ASSPRVMSSYEQY
.,TRBV30,TRBJ1-4,AWSRQLGEKLF
.,TRBV4-1,TRBJ2-7,ASSQNPGLASYEQY
once,TRBV5-1,TRBJ2-3,ASSPGTQGDTQY
.,TRBV6-2/TRBV6-3,TRBJ2-1,ASSYSPRDGYNEQF
.,TRBV10-3,TRBJ1-2,AISGPGTTNYGYT
.,TRBV9,TRBJ2-3,ASSEGRLPDTQY
.,TRBV14,TRBJ1-4,ASSHEDRHGKLF
.,TRBV27,TRBJ2-7,ASRPLGPTYEQY
.,TRBV6-5,TRBJ1-5,ASRLRGGNQPQH
.,TRBV7-3,TRBJ1-2,ASSLTGQGAGGYT
.,TRBV11-2,TRBJ1-3,ASSLDRGAENTIY
.,TRBV5-1,TRBJ2-3,ASSLGLVGGDPDTQY
.,TRBV4-1,TRBJ2-1,ASSQGTSGTYNEQF
once,TRBV6-1,TRBJ1-5,ASSVQGAGGQPQH
.,TRBV5-6,TRBJ1-4,ASRLWGTNEKLF
.,TRBV18,TRBJ1-1,ASSPQGLNTEAF
.,TRBV7-3,TRBJ2-6,ASSLVLSGANVLT
.,TRBV5-1,TRBJ2-1,ASSSAGSYNEQF
.,TRBV5-4,TRBJ1-1,ASSPSAGTEAF